This T cell receptor (beta chain) was captured in a study of shared clonotypes between healthy human individuals. Germline V lookup: CDR1 MDHEN, CDR2 SYDVKM. The trim removed 6 bases at V and 6 bases at J, leaving 5 bases unmatched. The CDR3 loop spans 15 amino acids. Assay: immunoSEQ multiplex PCR; the TCRdb copy retains only in-frame clones and omits some. This sample carries about 600,000 clones, around 80% of them seen once, and the ten largest clones take around 11%. Sequenced: PBMCs. This clonotype was sampled from a middle-aged woman in good health. Some clones in this sample may be carry-over from other donors' samples. The rearrangement links TRBV28 to TRBJ2-1; 13 bases fit TRBD2. Here the CDR3 DNA reads TGTGCCAGCAGCCGGACTAGCGGGAGTCCCAATGAGCAGTTCTTC. It codes for CASSRTSGSPNEQFF.